The 9 T cell receptor beta chains below were found in one sample sequenced in a study of blood T cell repertoires in COVID-19. Only in-frame clones appear in the TCRdb table, and some are missing; sequencing was by immunoSEQ multiplex PCR. The table records approximately 130,000 clones, more than 75% of them present only once. Material for sequencing was peripheral blood. Receptor source: a woman aged 50 to 60 who had recovered from COVID-19.

The chain carries TRBV5-1 and TRBJ2-7; D unclear. The germline V gene encodes CDR1 SGHRS and CDR2 YFSETQ. Trimming left V 1 base short and J 4 bases short, with 6 bases between. The CDR3 covers 12 residues. Written as DNA, the CDR3 is TGCGCCAGCAGCTTGCCGGGTTACGAGCAGTACTTC. It encodes CASSLPGYEQYF.

The genes are TRBV7-8 and TRBJ1-1, with TRBD1 identical over 9 bases. The CDR3 covers 13 residues. Trimming removed 4 bases from V and 11 bases from J; junction bases left unmatched: 8. Germline V gene lookup returns CDR1 SGHVS and CDR2 FQNEAQ. The CDR3 DNA reads as TGTGCCAGCAGCTCCCTGTGGGACAGGGAGGCTTTCTTT. Residues: CASSSLWDREAFF.

This clone was found a few times. V gene TRBV2 combines with J gene TRBJ2-7; TRBD2 matches at 12 bases. With 2 bases clipped from V and 4 bases from J, the junction kept 9 bases outside the gene matches. In germline, CDR1 is SNHLY, CDR2 FYNNEI. CDR3 length: 17 amino acids. The CDR3 spells CASSEHGTSGLGYEQYF. The CDR3 coding sequence is TGTGCCAGCAGTGAACATGGGACTAGCGGGCTGGGGTACGAGCAGTACTTC.

V usage is TRBV7-8 and J usage is TRBJ2-3; D not resolved. The germline CDR1 and CDR2 sequences are SGHVS and FQNEAQ. The CDR3 spans 18 residues. V shed 5 bases and J shed 0 bases, with 21 bases lying between them. The CDR3 protein is CASSPARGGRYSTDTQYF. CDR3 bases: TGTGCCAGCAGCCCCGCCCGTGGCGGAAGATACAGCACAGATACGCAGTATTTT.

The chain links TRBV19 to TRBJ2-2; 7 bases line up with TRBD2. CDR1 LNHDA and CDR2 SQIVND come from the germline V gene (reference sequence). CDR3 length equals 14 residues. The V and J ends lost 5 bases and 6 bases, in that order; junction bases with no gene match: 6. CDR3 in amino acids: CASSWAGASGELFF. In nucleotides, the CDR3 is TGTGCCAGTAGTTGGGCGGGAGCTTCCGGGGAGCTGTTTTTT.

V is TRBV7-9 and J is TRBJ1-1, with TRBD1 identical over 7 bases. V trimming: 4 bases; J trimming: 11 bases; junction bases outside the gene matches: 10. Germline-derived CDR1 and CDR2 are SEHNR and FQNEAQ (reference sequence). The CDR3 consists of 13 residues. The CDR3 bases are TGTGCCAGCAGCTCGGCCCGGGACAGCGGGGCTTTCTTT. Its translation is CASSSARDSGAFF.

The rearrangement links TRBV5-8 to TRBJ2-7, with D perhaps matching TRBD1 (6 bases). Germline V gives CDR1 SGHTS, CDR2 YDEGEE. Trimming left V 3 bases short and J 4 bases short, with 17 bases between. The CDR3 covers 15 residues. CDR3 loop: CASSSPGQMFYEQYF. The DNA of the CDR3 is TGTGCCAGCAGCTCGCCGGGACAAATGTTTTACGAGCAGTACTTC.

The chain couples TRBV7-2 to TRBJ1-4; a weak D match, TRBD1 (5 bases). The CDR3 has 15 residues. The V gene lost 2 bases and the J gene lost 5 bases, with 12 bases spanning the gap. In germline, CDR1 is SGHTA, CDR2 FQGNSA. The CDR3 DNA reads TGTGCCAGCAGCTTAAGCGGGACCAGAAATGAAAAACTGTTTTTT. It specifies CASSLSGTRNEKLFF.

CDR3 region: CASSPTGQSSYEQYF. The CDR3 coding sequence is TGTGCCAGCAGCCCAACGGGACAGAGCTCCTACGAGCAGTACTTC. The gene calls are TRBV7-3 and TRBJ2-7; 7 bases are shared with TRBD1. V lost 5 bases and J lost 0; bases outside the gene matches: 7. The CDR3 covers 15 residues. CDR1 and CDR2 from the germline V gene are SGHTA and FQGTGA.